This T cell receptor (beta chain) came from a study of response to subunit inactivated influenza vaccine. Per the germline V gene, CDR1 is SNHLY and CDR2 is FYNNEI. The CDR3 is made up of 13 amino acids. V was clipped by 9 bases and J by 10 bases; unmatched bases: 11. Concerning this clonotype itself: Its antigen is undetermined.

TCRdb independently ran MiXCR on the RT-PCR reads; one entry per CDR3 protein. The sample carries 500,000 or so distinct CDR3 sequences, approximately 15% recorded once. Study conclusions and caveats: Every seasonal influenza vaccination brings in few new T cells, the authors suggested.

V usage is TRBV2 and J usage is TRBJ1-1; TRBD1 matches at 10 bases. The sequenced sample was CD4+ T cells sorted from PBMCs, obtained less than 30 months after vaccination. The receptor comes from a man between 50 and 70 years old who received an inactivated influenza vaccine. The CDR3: CASPGQGLFGAFF. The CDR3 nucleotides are TGTGCCAGTCCGGGACAGGGGTTGTTTGGAGCTTTCTTT. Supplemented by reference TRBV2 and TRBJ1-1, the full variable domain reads EPEVTQTPSHQVTQMGQEVILRCVPISNHLYFYWYRQILGQKVEFLVSFYNNEISEKSEIFDDQFSVERPDGSNFTLKIRSTKLEDSAMYFCASPGQGLFGAFFGQGTRLTVV.